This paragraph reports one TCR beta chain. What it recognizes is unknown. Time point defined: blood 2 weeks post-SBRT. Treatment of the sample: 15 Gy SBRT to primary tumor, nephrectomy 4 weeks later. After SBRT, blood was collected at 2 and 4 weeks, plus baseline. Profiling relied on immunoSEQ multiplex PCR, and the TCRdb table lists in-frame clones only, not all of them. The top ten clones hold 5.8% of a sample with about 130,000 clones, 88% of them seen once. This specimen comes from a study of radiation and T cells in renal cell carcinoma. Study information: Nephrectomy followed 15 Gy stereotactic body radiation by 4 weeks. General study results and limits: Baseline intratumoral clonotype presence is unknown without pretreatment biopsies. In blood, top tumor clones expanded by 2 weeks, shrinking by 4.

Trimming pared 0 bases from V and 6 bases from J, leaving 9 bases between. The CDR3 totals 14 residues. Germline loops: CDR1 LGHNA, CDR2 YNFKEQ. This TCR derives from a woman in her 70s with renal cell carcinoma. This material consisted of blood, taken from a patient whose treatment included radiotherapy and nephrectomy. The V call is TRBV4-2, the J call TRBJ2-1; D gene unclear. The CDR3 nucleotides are TGTGCCAGCAGCCAAGACGGAGCGCTCAATGAGCAGTTCTTC. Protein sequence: CASSQDGALNEQFF.